The clone carrying this TCR beta chain occurred a few times. Its antigen remains unknown. These data are taken from a study of cytotoxic CD8 clonotypes in ibrutinib-treated CLL. Clones were sequenced by immunoSEQ multiplex PCR, and TCRdb holds only the in-frame ones, with some missing. The sample has around 91,000 clones, around 83% seen once. Overall study findings and caveats: The public clonotypes identified were infrequent and showed contraction or stability on treatment. Baseline clonality, higher than in age-matched healthy donors, tracked circulating CD8+ T-cell counts.

Germline V gene data show CDR1 as MDHEN and CDR2 as SYDVKM. Trimming at V came to 6 bases and at J to 3 bases, leaving 8 bases not matched to a gene. This CDR3 has 15 residues. Material: PBMCs, obtained before ibrutinib treatment. The chain carries TRBV28 and TRBJ2-7; the match to TRBD1 covers 10 bases. This receptor was taken from a human donor with chronic lymphocytic leukemia. CDR3 coding DNA: TGTGCCAGCAGGTTCTCGACAGGGGGCTTCTACGAGCAGTACTTC. Its translation is CASRFSTGGFYEQYF.